This T cell receptor beta chain came from a study of CD8 T cells in ankylosing spondylitis. Broader study findings: Previous work reported some of these motif variants in the synovial fluid and blood of reactive arthritis. Apparently characteristic of ankylosing spondylitis blood was a TCR beta motif (eight highly homologous variants).

This clonotype showed up many times. Its target is not known. MiXCR, applied by TCRdb to the 5' RACE reads, yields one record per CDR3 protein. The sample shows fewer than 550,000 distinct CDR3 sequences, about 5.7% of them seen only once. V was cut by 0 bases and J by 7 bases, with 13 bases left in between. The CDR3 consists of 15 residues. Sequencing was done on a sample of blood, either unsorted or a sorted T cell fraction (not recorded which). This sequence was found in a male donor with ankylosing spondylitis. V usage is TRBV12-3 or TRBV12-4 and J usage is TRBJ2-1; no clear D. The CDR3 region is CASSLARVGTNEQFF. The CDR3, as DNA: TGTGCCAGCAGTTTAGCCCGGGTGGGTACAAATGAGCAGTTCTTC.